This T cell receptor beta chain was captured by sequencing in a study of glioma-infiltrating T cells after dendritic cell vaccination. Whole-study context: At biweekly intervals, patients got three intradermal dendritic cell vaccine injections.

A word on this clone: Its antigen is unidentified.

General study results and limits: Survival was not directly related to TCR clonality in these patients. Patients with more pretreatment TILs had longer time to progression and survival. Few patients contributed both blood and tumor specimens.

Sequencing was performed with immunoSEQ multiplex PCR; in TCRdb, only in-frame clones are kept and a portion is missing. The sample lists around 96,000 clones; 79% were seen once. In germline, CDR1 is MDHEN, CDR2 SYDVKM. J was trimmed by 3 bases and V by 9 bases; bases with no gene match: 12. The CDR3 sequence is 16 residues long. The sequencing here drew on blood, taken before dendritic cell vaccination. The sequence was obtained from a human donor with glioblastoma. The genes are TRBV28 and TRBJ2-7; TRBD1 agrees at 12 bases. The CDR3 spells CARDDPGTGGFYEQYF. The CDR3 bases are TGTGCCAGAGACGACCCCGGGACAGGGGGCTTCTACGAGCAGTACTTC.